Sequencing of this TCR beta chain was carried out in a study of blood T cell repertoires in COVID-19. Study-level background: Spain, Italy and the United States supplied samples that represented acute and convalescent COVID-19. Sources were T cells, B-cell-depleted T cells, or PBMCs; the material itself was cDNA or gDNA.

V was shortened by 4 bases and J by 0 bases, with 7 bases between the two germline ends. CDR3 size: 14 residues. In germline, CDR1 is LGHDT, CDR2 YNNKEL (reference sequence). Original processing methods: Quantification of nucleated cells was approximated via reference gene primer amplification. TCRdb's copy holds only in-frame clones and misses some; the assay was immunoSEQ multiplex PCR. V and J calls and clone size are those listed in that table; D and trimming were worked out from the DNA. The sample consists of approximately 210,000 clones, more than 80% of them appearing once. The gene calls are TRBV3-1 (or the pseudogene TRBV3-2) and TRBJ1-3; D call uncertain. The specimen sequenced was peripheral blood. This clonotype was obtained from a man aged 25-45 years who had recovered from COVID-19. The CDR3 region is CASSLDVSGNTIYF. CDR3 nucleotide sequence: TGTGCCAGCAGCCTAGACGTCTCTGGAAACACCATATATTTT.